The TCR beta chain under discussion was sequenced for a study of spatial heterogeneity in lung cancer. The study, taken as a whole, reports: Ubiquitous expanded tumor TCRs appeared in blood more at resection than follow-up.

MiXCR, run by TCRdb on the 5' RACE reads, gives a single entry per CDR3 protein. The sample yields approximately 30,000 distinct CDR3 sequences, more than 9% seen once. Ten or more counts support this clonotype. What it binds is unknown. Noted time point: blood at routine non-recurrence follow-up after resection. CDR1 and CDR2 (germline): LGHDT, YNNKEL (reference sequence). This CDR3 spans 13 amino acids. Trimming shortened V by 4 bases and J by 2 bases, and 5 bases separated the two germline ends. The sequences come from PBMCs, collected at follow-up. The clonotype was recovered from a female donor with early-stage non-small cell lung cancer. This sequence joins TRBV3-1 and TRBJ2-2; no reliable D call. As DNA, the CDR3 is TGTGCCAGCAGCCCCCATAACACCGGGGAGCTGTTTTTT. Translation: CASSPHNTGELFF.